The present T cell receptor beta chain was sequenced within a study of Ad26.COV2.S vaccination and SARS-CoV-2 variants. Findings and limits, study-wide: Non-spike TCR breadth did not differ much between vaccine and placebo recipients.

The treatment: 15 to 20 received Ad26.COV2.S at low or high dose, single or two shots; about 5 received placebo; per-sample allocation not given. On day 63 after the first injection, vaccine and placebo recipients gave samples. Using immunoSEQ multiplex PCR, the repertoire was profiled, and TCRdb retains in-frame clones only, with some absent. Of a few hundred thousand clones in the sample, approximately 91% are singletons; the top ten hold 1.9%. Germline V gene lookup returns CDR1 LGHDT and CDR2 YNNKEL (reference sequence). V gave up 2 bases and J gave up 1 base, with 9 bases separating them. This CDR3 is 15 amino acids long. This clone was found once. Its antigen is as yet unknown.

The V and J genes are TRBV3-1 (or the pseudogene TRBV3-2) and TRBJ1-5, with D maybe TRBD1 (5 bases). The clonotype comes from a person between 18 and 65 years old who received the Ad26.COV2.S COVID-19 vaccine or a placebo. The sequencing used peripheral blood, collected in a trial of Ad26.COV2.S vaccine versus placebo. The CDR3 DNA reads as TGTGCCAGCAGCCAAATGGGGGAGAGCAATCAGCCCCAGCATTTT. Amino acid sequence: CASSQMGESNQPQHF.